The present entry profiles one TCR beta chain with its context. This clonotype has just a few counts. The target of this receptor is not known. No base quality information exists; no much larger clone differs at one position. These data come from a study of blood T cells in healthy people across ages (dated by TCRdb to between 2014 and 2017). With respect to the entire study: In model experiments, template switching captured roughly one uniquely barcoded TCR beta cDNA molecule for every two T cells. To avoid experimental bias, donors of different ages were randomly spread across the sequencing lanes. Using the same blood draw, the study looked at two additional independent replicas of 1 million unique cDNA reads for two donors, one aged 18 to 30 and the other aged 80 or older. Age-related changes in TCR beta repertoire diversity were measured in the study by deep sequencing normalized with unique cDNA molecular identifiers. The donors were split into four age groups: young (average around 16 years), middle-aged (about 40), aged (roughly 65) and long-lived (approximately 80).

Library preparation used 5' RACE. The data were produced on an Illumina HiSeq 2500. A second PCR of roughly 6 to 11 cycles was performed with a sample-barcoded 5' primer and a J-beta primer mix. A unique molecular identifier was introduced onto each TCR beta cDNA molecule by a template-switch 5' adaptor carrying 12 random nucleotides. Each sample yielded at least 2.5 million CDR3-containing paired-end reads. All of the RNA was converted into first-strand cDNA using the Mint cDNA synthesis kit, with a TRBC-specific oligonucleotide serving as the primer. After uracil-DNA glycosylase treatment, a first 18-cycle PCR used universal primers M1SS and BC2_uni_R on all cDNA. Per the original workflow: Normalization of each sample was performed by random selection of 1 million high-quality reads, each carrying a distinct molecular identifier. Instead of being binned into consensus sequences, reads that shared molecular identifiers were thrown out. MiTCR, run with a Q25 quality threshold and the strictest error-elimination algorithm, handled CDR3 identification, clonotype clustering and error correction. Lower-bound total TCR beta diversity was estimated with a nonparametric unseen species model using Euler transformation. In-frame beta chains were kept once TCRdb had trimmed the public reads at Q25 with fastp and called clones with MiXCR. Every entry covers one CDR3 protein and lists the most common genes and DNA from its rows. TCRdb's processing, not the authors' own work, is the source of the V and J calls. The sample table records approximately 800,000 distinct CDR3 sequences; around 50% of these occur just once. The ten biggest clones cover under 30% of the sample.

General study outcomes and caveats: Estimates of total diversity based on one million sequenced T cells were considered lower bounds and underestimates. There was a strong correlation between observed TCR beta diversity and the percentage of naive T cells measured by flow cytometry. Observed TCR beta diversity per million T cells fell roughly linearly with age, and a significant reduction was already apparent by age about 43. Since profiling was done on bulk unsorted PBMCs, naive and antigen-experienced compartments could not be conclusively compared. Because the CMV infection status of the donors was unknown, age-related changes in expanded clonotypes may potentially have been confounded. Compared with the aged group, more naive CD4+ T cells, fewer expanded clones and increased TCR diversity were shown by the long-lived group, suggesting age selection.

The donors were roughly 40 Caucasian individuals from Russia, aged 6 to 90 years, who were systemically healthy. Around 10 milliliters of peripheral blood were drawn from each donor into EDTA-treated Vacutainer tubes. PBMCs were isolated by Ficoll-Paque density-gradient centrifugation, with at least 6 million obtained per sample. Trizol reagent was used to extract total RNA from the PBMCs, yielding at least 5 micrograms per sample. For every donor, an aliquot of PBMCs went through flow cytometry to measure the percentages of naive CD45RAhigh/CD27high T cells. In the germline V gene, CDR1 corresponds to MNHEY and CDR2 to SVGAGI. Inclusive of the bounding cysteine and phenylalanine, the CDR3 is 17 residues long. The retained sequence is limited to the CDR3, 51 bases, with the frame set at the first base. The V end gives up 2 bases and the J end 0 bases, leaving 3 bases in the junction not matched to a gene.

The sample was blood. This TCR came from a man in his forties or fifties in good health. Rearrangement joined TRBV6-5 to TRBJ2-3; 12 junctional bases match TRBD2. The nucleotide sequence reads as follows: TGTGCCAGCAGTTACCAGGGACTAGCGGGTAGCACAGATACGCAGTATTTT. This translates into CASSYQGLAGSTDTQYF.